The clone carrying this T cell receptor beta chain was seen more than once but under ten times. In Seattle, patients joined the study during active infection and were tracked longitudinally. These data come from a study of blood T cell repertoires in COVID-19. Study context: From the United States, Italy and Spain came samples of acute and convalescent COVID-19. T cells, B-cell-depleted T cells, or PBMCs provided the cDNA or gDNA that served as material.

Per the authors' pipeline: Reference gene primer amplification gave estimated nucleated cell counts. Here immunoSEQ multiplex PCR was the method, and the copy in TCRdb shows in-frame clones only, minus some. Clonal size and the V and J genes are those of that table, whereas D and trimming came from the DNA. The table shows about 210,000 clones, with around four fifths occurring only once. This TCR derives from a woman older than 75 with COVID-19, enrolled during active disease. The specimen was peripheral blood.

The CDR3 loop reads CSVDGGVGEKLFF. The CDR3 nucleotides read TGCAGCGTTGATGGAGGGGTAGGAGAAAAACTGTTTTTT. This chain joins TRBV29-1 and TRBJ1-4; D is possibly TRBD1 (5 bases). Germline V gives CDR1 SQVTM, CDR2 ANQGSEA. Trimming cost V 3 bases and J 8 bases, with 13 bases left between them. This CDR3 comprises 13 residues. Combining the CDR3 with reference TRBV29-1 and TRBJ1-4 gives the whole variable domain SAVISQKPSRDICQRGTSLTIQCQVDSQVTMMFWYRQQPGQSLTLIATANQGSEATYESGFVIDKFPISRPNLTFSTLTVSNMSPEDSSIYLCSVDGGVGEKLFFGSGTQLSVL.